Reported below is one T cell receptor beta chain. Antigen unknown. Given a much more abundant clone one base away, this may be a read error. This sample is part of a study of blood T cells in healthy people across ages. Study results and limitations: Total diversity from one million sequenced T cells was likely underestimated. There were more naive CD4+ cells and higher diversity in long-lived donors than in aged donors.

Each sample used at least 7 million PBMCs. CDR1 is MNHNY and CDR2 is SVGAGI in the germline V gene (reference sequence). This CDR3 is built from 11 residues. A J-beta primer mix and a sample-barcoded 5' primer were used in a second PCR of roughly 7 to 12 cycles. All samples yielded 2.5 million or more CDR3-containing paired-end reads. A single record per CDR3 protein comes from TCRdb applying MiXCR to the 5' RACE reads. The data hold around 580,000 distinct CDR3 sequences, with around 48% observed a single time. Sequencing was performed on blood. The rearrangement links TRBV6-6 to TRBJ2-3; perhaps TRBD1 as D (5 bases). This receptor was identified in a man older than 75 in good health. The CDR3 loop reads CASTATGTQYF. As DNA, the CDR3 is TGTGCCAGCACGGCCACAGGTACGCAGTATTTT.